This T cell receptor beta chain was documented in a study of blood T cell repertoires in COVID-19 (dated by TCRdb to the early 2020s). General notes on the study: Samples from collaborators originated in the United States, Italy and Spain and spanned both the acute and convalescent phases of COVID-19. The material from the prospective study consisted of cDNA or gDNA derived from T cells, B-cell-depleted T cells, or PBMCs. The dataset comprised deeply sampled blood TCRbeta repertoires from subjects exposed to, actively infected with, or recovered from COVID-19. A freely available public database, intended as a resource for researchers studying the immune response to SARS-CoV-2, is where the repertoires were released. The samples were drawn from two sources: the first 160 participants of the ongoing ImmuneRACE study, and 1,000 to 1,500 subjects contributed by 6 global collaborators. Nearly every sample came with metadata listing a de-identified subject ID, COVID-19 status, age in years and sex. Where HLA class I and class II types were available, the types were taken from metadata supplied by the sample provider, not from assay-based typing.

Study-wide findings and limitations: The quantity of clinical and demographic metadata differed by source and by participant and was supplied without curation.

In Seattle, one collaborating source enrolled patients while the infection was active and tracked those patients longitudinally over the course of disease. Collaborating institutions collected whole blood in K2EDTA tubes following their own protocols. For TCRbeta analysis, collaborators shipped samples as frozen whole blood, isolated PBMCs, or DNA extracted from either of those sample types. The trim is 1 base for V and 7 bases for J, with a gap of 8 bases between the germline ends. Per the germline V gene (reference sequence), LGHDT is the CDR1 and YNNKEL is the CDR2. From the cysteine up to the phenylalanine, the CDR3 has a length of 12 residues. CDR3 DNA is the only sequence kept; it has 36 bases, read in frame from the first base. Notes on this clone: This receptor's antigen is unknown. No qualities accompany the bases; no much larger clone lies one base away.

TCRbeta CDR3 regions were amplified from genomic DNA by means of the immunoSEQ Assay, a bias-controlled multiplex PCR. Turning to the authors' computational methods: Within the assay, amplification of reference gene primers was used to estimate how many nucleated cells each sample contained. To quantify the absolute abundance of each unique TCRbeta CDR3 rearrangement, sequence reads were collapsed and filtered. Productive Simpson clonality was computed per sample as the square root of Simpson's diversity index over productive rearrangements. Held by TCRdb, this immuneACCESS table contains in-frame sequences only and omits some clones. Under half of the omission traces to an unresolved V gene where checked; the cause of the rest is unknown. The DNA was the basis for D and trimming; V, J and clone size are from that table. This sample holds 200,000 to 250,000 clones; 82% were observed only once. Of the sample, roughly 8.2% is held by the ten largest clones.

The TCR comes from a woman aged 80 or over with COVID-19, enrolled during active disease. Specimen: peripheral blood. This receptor chain uses TRBV3-1 (or the pseudogene TRBV3-2) and TRBJ2-7; no D gene call is confident. The DNA sequence is given as TGTGCCAGCAGCCAAGTATTTGAGGAGCAGTACTTC. Translated, it reads CASSQVFEEQYF.